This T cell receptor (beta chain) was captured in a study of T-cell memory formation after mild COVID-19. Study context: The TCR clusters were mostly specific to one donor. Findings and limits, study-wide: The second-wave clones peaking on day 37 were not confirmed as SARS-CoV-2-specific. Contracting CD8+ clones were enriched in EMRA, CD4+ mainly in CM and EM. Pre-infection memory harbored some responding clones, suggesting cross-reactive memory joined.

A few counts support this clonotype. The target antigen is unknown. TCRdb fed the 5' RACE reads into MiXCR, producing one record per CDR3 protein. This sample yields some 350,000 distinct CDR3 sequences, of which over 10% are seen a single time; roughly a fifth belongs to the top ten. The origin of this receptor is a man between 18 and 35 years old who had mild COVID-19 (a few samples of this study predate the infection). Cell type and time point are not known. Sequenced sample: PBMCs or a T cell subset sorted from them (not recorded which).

Here the CDR3 DNA reads TGTGCCAGTAACTCAGGGTCTTCTTTCACCGGGGAGCTGTTTTTT. Its protein is CASNSGSSFTGELFF. The V and J genes are TRBV19 and TRBJ2-2; possible D gene TRBD1, 5 bases. The V end lost 7 bases, the J end lost 4 bases, and 16 bases lay between the germline ends. The CDR3 contains 15 residues. In germline, CDR1 is LNHDA, CDR2 SQIVND (reference sequence).